The 15 T cell receptor beta chains in this list originate from one sample, sequenced in a study of blood T cell repertoires in COVID-19. TCRdb's copy holds only in-frame clones and misses some; the assay was immunoSEQ multiplex PCR. This sample has about 120,000 clones, with approximately 90% found just once. Material: peripheral blood. The receptors stem from a man aged 35 to 55 with acute or convalescent COVID-19.

V and J are TRBV2 and TRBJ2-2; no clear D gene. This CDR3 is built from 13 residues. V shed 8 bases and J shed 4 bases, with 11 bases lying between them. From germline, CDR1 is SNHLY and CDR2 FYNNEI. The CDR3 is CASAPIGTGELFF. For the CDR3, the DNA is TGTGCCAGCGCCCCCATCGGCACCGGGGAGCTGTTTTTT.

The chain combines TRBV5-1 with TRBJ1-1; D unclear. With 1 base removed from V and 2 bases from J, the gap between germline ends came to 12 bases. The CDR3 sequence is 15 residues long. Per the germline V gene, CDR1 is SGHRS and CDR2 is YFSETQ. The CDR3 protein is CASSLSSGANTEAFF. The CDR3 bases are TGCGCCAGCAGCTTGTCTTCGGGAGCAAACACTGAAGCTTTCTTT.

The rearrangement links TRBV5-1 to TRBJ1-1; 7 nucleotides match TRBD1. V lost 3 bases to trimming and J lost 3 bases; unmatched junction nucleotides: 8. Germline CDR1 is SGHRS and CDR2 is YFSETQ. This CDR3 contains 15 residues. The CDR3 DNA follows: TGCGCCAGCAGCTCCCAGAGACAGGGAGACACTGAAGCTTTCTTT. Its translation: CASSSQRQGDTEAFF.

This chain joins TRBV6-5 and TRBJ2-3; D is ambiguous. V shed 7 bases and J shed 0 bases, with 14 bases lying between them. Germline V gene sequence: CDR1 MNHEY, CDR2 SVGAGI. The CDR3 length is 15 residues. CDR3 loop: CASNGLRPSTDTQYF. The CDR3 DNA reads TGTGCCAGCAATGGGCTACGGCCTAGCACAGATACGCAGTATTTT.

This chain connects TRBV19 to TRBJ1-4; tentative D call: TRBD1 (5 bases). Deletions cut 5 bases from V and 2 bases from J, with 15 bases between. The CDR3 has 16 residues. The germline V gene has CDR1 LNHDA and CDR2 SQIVND (reference sequence). The CDR3 DNA reads as TGTGCCAGTAGTGCCAGATTGGACACCACTAATGAAAAACTGTTTTTT. Amino acid sequence: CASSARLDTTNEKLFF.

V usage is TRBV7-9 and J usage is TRBJ1-2; D gene unclear. Trimming cost V 3 bases and J 1 base, with 12 bases left between them. This CDR3 comprises 15 residues. Germline CDR1 reads SEHNR; CDR2 reads FQNEAQ (reference sequence). CDR3 nucleotides: TGTGCCAGCAGCTTCAGTAATTCCTTTAACTATGGCTACACCTTC. Translated, it gives CASSFSNSFNYGYTF.

The chain joins TRBV3-1 (or the pseudogene TRBV3-2) to TRBJ2-1, with 7 bases lining up with TRBD2. The germline CDR1 and CDR2 sequences are LGHDT and YNNKEL (reference sequence). The ends lost 0 bases at V and 9 bases at J; junction bases unmatched: 2. The CDR3 sequence is 13 residues long. The CDR3 bases are TGTGCCAGCAGCCAAGATTGGGGGGGTGAGCAGTTCTTC. Translated: CASSQDWGGEQFF.

The chain carries TRBV7-3 and TRBJ2-5; 13 bases fit TRBD2. This CDR3 contains 16 residues. CDR1 and CDR2 from the germline V gene are SGHTA and FQGTGA. J was trimmed by 2 bases and V by 0 bases; bases with no gene match: 0. The CDR3 reads CASSLTTSGGQETQYF. The CDR3 bases are TGTGCCAGCAGCTTAACGACTAGCGGGGGGCAAGAGACCCAGTACTTC.

The chain joins TRBV9 to TRBJ1-3, with a weak D call TRBD1 (6 bases). V was cut by 4 bases and J by 1 base, with 12 bases left in between. The germline V gene encodes CDR1 SGDLS and CDR2 YYNGEE. The CDR3 has 15 residues. This CDR3 reads CASSLLGTSGNTIYF. In DNA, the CDR3 is TGTGCCAGCAGCCTTCTCGGGACATCTGGAAACACCATATATTTT.

The chain is built from TRBV2 and TRBJ1-6; 10 positions agree with TRBD1. Germline loops: CDR1 SNHLY, CDR2 FYNNEI. CDR3 length: 15 amino acids. V was pared by 6 bases and J by 6 bases, with 5 bases of the junction left unmatched. CDR3 region: CASSETGGSNSPLHF. The CDR3 DNA sequence: TGTGCCAGCAGCGAGACAGGGGGCAGTAATTCACCCCTCCACTTT. The full variable domain, rest sourced from reference TRBV2 and TRBJ1-6, is EPEVTQTPSHQVTQMGQEVILRCVPISNHLYFYWYRQILGQKVEFLVSFYNNEISEKSEIFDDQFSVERPDGSNFTLKIRSTKLEDSAMYFCASSETGGSNSPLHFGNGTRLTVT.

The chain combines TRBV20-1 with TRBJ1-1; D unclear. The CDR3 loop spans 11 amino acids. CDR1 is DFQATT, CDR2 SNEGSKA, per germline (reference sequence). V was clipped by 5 bases and J by 11 bases, with 15 bases between them. The DNA of the CDR3 is TGCAGTGCTGAGACTGACCTGAGGGCTTTCTTT. Translated: CSAETDLRAFF.

The chain carries TRBV7-2 and TRBJ1-2, with TRBD1 matching 8 bases. CDR1 SGHTA and CDR2 FQGNSA come from the germline V gene. V lost 1 base to trimming and J lost 8 bases; unmatched junction nucleotides: 6. The CDR3 is 14 amino acids. The CDR3 DNA reads TGTGCCAGCAGCTTAGACAGGGGGGCTGGAGGCTACACCTTC. This gives the protein CASSLDRGAGGYTF.

The chain joins TRBV6-5 to TRBJ2-7, with D possibly matching TRBD1 (6 bases). The CDR3 runs 15 residues. CDR1 is MNHEY and CDR2 is SVGAGI in the germline V gene. V lost 7 bases and J 0 bases, leaving 16 bases between the germline ends. The CDR3 DNA follows: TGTGCCAGCATTACGTCAGGGGTTAGCTCCTACGAGCAGTACTTC. Translating gives CASITSGVSSYEQYF.

The chain is built from TRBV7-8 and TRBJ2-7; TRBD1 might be the D (7 bases). V was cut by 1 base and J by 0 bases, with 10 bases left in between. Looked up from germline, CDR1 is SGHVS and CDR2 is FQNEAQ. The CDR3 has 15 amino acids. DNA of the CDR3: TGTGCCAGCAGCTTAGGACAGGGAGGCTCCTACGAGCAGTACTTC. This translates into CASSLGQGGSYEQYF. Together with reference TRBV7-8 and TRBJ2-7, the CDR3 gives the full variable domain: GAGVSQSPRYKVAKRGQDVALRCDPISGHVSLFWYQQALGQGPEFLTYFQNEAQLDKSGLPSDRFFAERPEGSVSTLKIQRTQQEDSAVYLCASSLGQGGSYEQYFGPGTRLTVT.

This chain connects TRBV27 to TRBJ1-2, with TRBD1 identical over 7 bases. Germline V gives CDR1 MNHEY, CDR2 SMNVEV (reference sequence). This CDR3 is 14 amino acids long. Germline trimming cut 6 bases from V and 5 bases from J; bases unmatched to any gene: 9. CDR3 sequence: CASSYRGRGYGYTF. CDR3 DNA sequence: TGTGCCAGCAGCTACAGGGGACGTGGTTATGGCTACACCTTC.